The entry that follows covers one T cell receptor beta chain sequence. Its antigen remains unidentified. The same CDR3 can be traced to other DNA sequences in this sample. Input per replicate PCR of unsorted PBMC was roughly 300 ng DNA, corresponding to 32,000 or so T cell genomes. Spread over ten immunoSEQ deep assay plates, unsorted PBMC DNA underwent sequencing. The method was immunoSEQ multiplex PCR; TCRdb's version includes in-frame clones alone and lacks a portion of them. Altogether fewer than 700,000 clones are present, roughly 79% being singletons, with the ten largest covering more than 10%. CDR3 length: 13 amino acids. The germline V gene has CDR1 SEHNR and CDR2 FQNEAQ (reference sequence). V was cut by 5 bases and J by 5 bases, with 12 bases left in between. This sample was taken from a study of shared clonotypes between healthy human individuals. Whole-study results and caveats: The sampled material consisted only of blood, and tissue repertoires are likely to differ.

Sequences were obtained from PBMCs. This receptor was taken from a middle-aged woman in good health. Some clones in this sample may be carry-over from other donors' samples. This chain connects TRBV7-9 to TRBJ1-1, with D unclear. CDR3 in DNA: TGTGCCAGCAGCCCTTATTTTAATACTGAAGCTTTCTTT. This encodes CASSPYFNTEAFF.